Shown below are 24 T cell receptor beta chains from a single sample sequenced in a study of T-cell memory formation after mild COVID-19. One entry per CDR3 protein results from TCRdb running MiXCR on the 5' RACE reads. Of roughly 200,000 distinct CDR3 sequences listed, more than 15% are singletons. Sample: PBMCs or a T cell subset sorted from them (not recorded which). The receptors were sampled from an adult woman who had mild COVID-19 (a few samples of this study predate the infection). Cell type and time point are not known.

The V call is TRBV5-1, the J call TRBJ2-7; 9 bases line up with TRBD2. Per the germline V gene, CDR1 is SGHRS and CDR2 is YFSETQ. CDR3 length: 18 residues. Trimming took 0 bases from V and 2 from J; bases not matched to a gene: 12. The CDR3 region has the DNA TGCGCCAGCAGCTTGGTATCTGCGGGGGGGCCTTTCCCCTACGAGCAGTACTTC. As protein: CASSLVSAGGPFPYEQYF.

In this sample, this clonotype turned up a few times. The rearrangement links TRBV7-8 to TRBJ2-3; 10 nucleotides match TRBD2. The trim removed 3 bases at V and 2 bases at J, leaving 5 bases unmatched. The CDR3 runs 16 residues. The germline V gene has CDR1 SGHVS and CDR2 FQNEAQ. The CDR3 region is CASSLRTSGNTDTQYF. The CDR3 DNA sequence: TGTGCCAGCAGCTTGCGGACTAGCGGAAACACAGATACGCAGTATTTT.

V usage is TRBV12-3 or TRBV12-4 and J usage is TRBJ2-5, with D perhaps TRBD1 (5 bases). This CDR3 comprises 15 residues. Trimming removed 3 bases from V and 3 bases from J, with 14 bases in between. The DNA for the CDR3 is TGTGCCAGCAGTTTGGGGCGGAATACTAAAGAGACCCAGTACTTC. It yields the protein CASSLGRNTKETQYF.

The V gene is TRBV6-5, the J gene TRBJ2-1; the D call may be TRBD1 or TRBD2 (5 bases each). V lost 5 bases and J lost 4, with 18 bases in between. Per the germline V gene, CDR1 is MNHEY and CDR2 is SVGAGI. The CDR3 has 16 amino acids. The CDR3 DNA sequence: TGTGCCAGCAGTCCGACGGGGACCGCCGATTACAATGAGCAGTTCTTC. Its protein product is CASSPTGTADYNEQFF.

The J gene is TRBJ2-2, the V gene TRBV6-6; no firm D call. V dropped 4 bases and J dropped 9 bases, with 12 bases sitting between them. Germline CDR1 is MNHNY and CDR2 is SVGAGI (reference sequence). The CDR3 length is 13 residues. Written as DNA, the CDR3 is TGTGCCAGCAGTTCCCCGACCGTTCGGGAGCTGTTTTTT. Translated: CASSSPTVRELFF.

This clonotype was observed a handful of times. This chain uses TRBV7-3 with TRBJ2-1; possible D gene TRBD1, 9 bases. Germline CDR1 SGHTA, CDR2 FQGTGA. The CDR3 runs 15 residues. The ends were cut back, 5 bases at V and 13 bases at J, with 24 bases in the middle. CDR3 DNA sequence: TGTGCCAGCAGCCTGAGCCAAGGACAGGGGACTAGTCAGTTCTTC. Amino acids: CASSLSQGQGTSQFF.

The chain combines TRBV12-3 or TRBV12-4 with TRBJ1-1, with D hard to call. Between the trimmed V and J ends, which lost 3 bases and 1 base, there was a span of 18 bases. The CDR3 sequence is 17 residues long. The CDR3 loop reads CASSLRAGALTNTEAFF. For the CDR3, the DNA is TGTGCCAGCAGTTTGAGGGCAGGAGCCCTAACGAACACTGAAGCTTTCTTT.

This clonotype was observed a handful of times. The rearrangement joins TRBV4-2 to TRBJ1-1; 9 bases map to TRBD1. The CDR3 contains 21 residues. With V trimmed by 3 bases and J by 1 base, 21 bases remained unmatched. Looked up from germline, CDR1 is LGHNA and CDR2 is YNFKEQ. CDR3 sequence (DNA): TGTGCCAGCAGCCAGAATACCGGGACAGGGTTCAGATCCATAACGAACACTGAAGCTTTCTTT. It translates to CASSQNTGTGFRSITNTEAFF.

This clonotype showed up just a few times. CDR3 in DNA: TGTGCCAGCAGACGGACTACAAGCTCCTACAATGAGCAGTTCTTC. It is translated as CASRRTTSSYNEQFF. The rearrangement links TRBV6-2 or TRBV6-3 to TRBJ2-1, with D possibly matching TRBD2 (6 bases). Germline CDR1 MNHEY, CDR2 SVGEGT. The CDR3 has 15 amino acids. Trimming took 6 bases from V and 0 from J, leaving 12 bases between them.

This clonotype was found once. The V gene is TRBV5-1, the J gene TRBJ2-3; D remains unclear. Germline CDR1 and CDR2: SGHRS and YFSETQ. The V end lost 2 bases, the J end lost 4 bases, and 5 bases lay between the germline ends. The CDR3 is made up of 12 amino acids. This chain's CDR3 is CASSFTSDTQYF. As DNA, the CDR3 is TGCGCCAGCAGCTTCACGTCAGATACGCAGTATTTT.

The chain recombines TRBV10-3 with TRBJ1-5, with D maybe TRBD1 (5 bases). The germline V gene encodes CDR1 ENHRY and CDR2 SYGVKD. Trimming took off 7 bases at V and 4 bases at J, with 11 bases between the two ends. The CDR3 extends over 13 amino acids. CDR3 DNA sequence: TGTGCCATCACCGGGACGGAGAATCAGCCCCAGCATTTT. Translation: CAITGTENQPQHF.

J is TRBJ2-7 and V is TRBV7-2; 8 bases match TRBD2. V lost 6 bases, J lost 4 bases, and 8 bases stayed unmatched. CDR3 size: 14 residues. Germline CDR1 is SGHTA and CDR2 is FQGNSA. CDR3 in DNA: TGTGCCAGCAGTACCCAGCCGGGAGGGTACGAGCAGTACTTC. This sequence encodes CASSTQPGGYEQYF.

This clonotype was counted many times. This chain joins TRBV20-1 and TRBJ2-7; a weak D match, TRBD2 (6 bases). This CDR3 is 15 amino acids long. Looked up from germline, CDR1 is DFQATT and CDR2 is SNEGSKA (reference sequence). Trimming removed 2 bases at V and 5 bases at J, with 19 bases between. CDR3 sequence (DNA): TGCAGTGCTAGATCCACCGTGGCGGGAACCCACGAGCAGTACTTC. Translation: CSARSTVAGTHEQYF.

This clonotype was picked up a small number of times. The rearrangement joins TRBV7-9 to TRBJ2-1; D not certain. Germline lookup yields CDR1 SEHNR and CDR2 FQNEAQ (reference sequence). V dropped 1 base and J dropped 7 bases, with 14 bases sitting between them. This CDR3 region has 15 residues. CDR3 in amino acids: CASSLGVSSRNEQFF. The DNA for the CDR3 is TGTGCCAGCAGCTTAGGGGTGTCGAGTCGGAATGAGCAGTTCTTC.

This clonotype was seen only a few times. The chain has TRBV2 and TRBJ1-5, with 10 positions matching TRBD1. Germline V gene lookup returns CDR1 SNHLY and CDR2 FYNNEI. V gave up 8 bases and J gave up 2 bases; unmatched junction bases: 3. The CDR3 has 14 residues. In DNA form, the CDR3 reads TGTGCCAGCGCTGGGACAGGGGGCAATCAGCCCCAGCATTTT. Protein sequence: CASAGTGGNQPQHF.

A few counts support this clonotype. The rearrangement links TRBV11-3 to TRBJ2-4; 15 positions match TRBD2. J lost 4 bases, V lost 4 bases, and 2 bases had no gene match. The CDR3 runs 16 residues. Germline lookup yields CDR1 SGHNT and CDR2 YENEEA. The CDR3 sequence: CASSSGLAGGKNIQYF. CDR3 sequence (DNA): TGTGCCAGCAGCTCCGGACTAGCGGGAGGGAAAAACATTCAGTACTTC. Supplemented by reference TRBV11-3 and TRBJ2-4, the full variable domain reads EAGVVQSPRYKIIEKKQPVAFWCNPISGHNTLYWYLQNLGQGPELLIRYENEEAVDDSQLPKDRFSAERLKGVDSTLKIQPAELGDSAVYLCASSSGLAGGKNIQYFGAGTRLSVL.

In its sample, this clonotype was seen a few times. V gene TRBV2 combines with J gene TRBJ2-3, with D possibly TRBD2 on 6 matching bases. Germline V lookup: CDR1 SNHLY, CDR2 FYNNEI. V gave up 5 bases and J gave up 2 bases, with 8 bases separating them. The CDR3 runs to 13 residues. The CDR3 sequence is CASSSGFTDTQYF. The CDR3 DNA reads TGTGCCAGCAGTAGCGGGTTCACAGATACGCAGTATTTT.

The chain is built from TRBV29-1 and TRBJ2-3; tentatively, D is TRBD1 or TRBD2 (5 bases each). This CDR3 contains 12 residues. Trimming removed 3 bases from V and 4 bases from J, with 8 bases in between. Germline loops: CDR1 SQVTM, CDR2 ANQGSEA. CDR3 loop: CSVDVGADTQYF. The CDR3 DNA sequence: TGCAGCGTTGACGTGGGGGCAGATACGCAGTATTTT.

V usage is TRBV7-9 and J usage is TRBJ2-3; D is possibly TRBD2 (5 bases). Germline V gene data show CDR1 as SEHNR and CDR2 as FQNEAQ (reference sequence). CDR3 length: 13 residues. V was shortened by 6 bases and J by 4 bases, with 11 bases between the two germline ends. The CDR3 DNA reads as TGTGCCAGCAGTCCAAAGAGGGCAGATACGCAGTATTTT. Translation: CASSPKRADTQYF.

This clonotype has more than one count but fewer than ten. The chain couples TRBV7-2 to TRBJ1-1; 7 nucleotides line up with TRBD1. Germline trimming cut 6 bases from V and 1 base from J; bases unmatched to any gene: 8. Germline V gene lookup returns CDR1 SGHTA and CDR2 FQGNSA. This CDR3 region has 15 residues. For the CDR3, the DNA is TGTGCCAGCAGTCTACAGGGGCCAACGAACACTGAAGCTTTCTTT. The encoded protein is CASSLQGPTNTEAFF.

This clonotype was counted a few times. This sequence joins TRBV19 and TRBJ2-3; TRBD2 matches at 7 bases. The trim removed 4 bases at V and 5 bases at J, leaving 9 bases unmatched. Germline V gene data show CDR1 as LNHDA and CDR2 as SQIVND (reference sequence). The CDR3 is 15 residues long. The CDR3, as DNA: TGTGCCAGTAGTAGGAGGGAGGGCCAGGGAGATACGCAGTATTTT. Amino acids: CASSRREGQGDTQYF.

This clonotype occurred a few times. The J gene is TRBJ2-3, the V gene TRBV5-1; no definite D call. V lost 3 bases, J lost 5 bases, and 7 bases lay in between. CDR1 SGHRS and CDR2 YFSETQ come from the germline V gene. CDR3 length equals 12 residues. CDR3 sequence: CASSSGEDTQYF. For the CDR3, the DNA is TGCGCCAGCAGCTCCGGTGAAGATACGCAGTATTTT. Combining the CDR3 with reference TRBV5-1 and TRBJ2-3 gives the whole variable domain KAGVTQTPRYLIKTRGQQVTLSCSPISGHRSVSWYQQTPGQGLQFLFEYFSETQRNKGNFPGRFSGRQFSNSRSEMNVSTLELGDSALYLCASSSGEDTQYFGPGTRLTVL.

This chain joins TRBV7-3 and TRBJ2-5; maybe TRBD1 (5 bases). Germline V lookup: CDR1 SGHTA, CDR2 FQGTGA. The V end lost 4 bases, the J end lost 6 bases, and 12 bases lay between the germline ends. This CDR3 region has 13 residues. This CDR3 is CASSSGHLKTQYF. DNA of the CDR3: TGTGCCAGCAGCTCAGGGCATCTTAAGACCCAGTACTTC. Full variable domain (outside the CDR3, taken from reference TRBV7-3 and TRBJ2-5): GAGVSQTPSNKVTEKGKYVELRCDPISGHTALYWYRQSLGQGPEFLIYFQGTGAADDSGLPNDRFFAVRPEGSVSTLKIQRTERGDSAVYLCASSSGHLKTQYFGPGTRLLVL.

This clonotype was seen a few times. V usage is TRBV5-4 and J usage is TRBJ2-1; no firm D call. Germline CDR1 and CDR2: SGHNT and YYREEE (reference sequence). CDR3 length: 16 amino acids. V gave up 4 bases and J gave up 0 bases, with 14 bases separating them. CDR3 protein: CASSVTPESSYNEQFF. In nucleotides, the CDR3 is TGTGCCAGCAGCGTTACCCCGGAAAGCTCCTACAATGAGCAGTTCTTC.